This T cell receptor (beta chain) appears in the sequencing data of a study of memory CD8 T cells in hepatitis C reinfection. On the study more broadly: A positive HCV RNA test after two negatives ≥60 days apart defined reinfection. Samples late or after reinfection came 12 to 24 weeks post-detection. Study-wide results and caveats: Conclusions on public clonotypes and secondary clearance were not definitive with five donors.

Using immunoSEQ multiplex PCR, the repertoire was profiled, and TCRdb retains in-frame clones only, with some absent. The data show about 43,000 clones, about 91% seen once. The time point is: late/post reinfection, 12 to 24 weeks after detection. Sorted cells were sequenced directly ex vivo without any in vitro expansion. Control naive CD8 T cells came from a couple of donors at all three reinfection time points. Concerning this clone itself: Its antigen is still unknown.

V lost 6 bases, J lost 0 bases, and 11 bases lay in between. Germline-derived CDR1 and CDR2 are LNHDA and SQIVND (reference sequence). This CDR3 spans 14 amino acids. The chain recombines TRBV19 with TRBJ1-1; the D gene is possibly TRBD1 (5 bases). Sample: naive CD8+ T cells sorted from blood. The receptor's source is a young man with hepatitis C virus infection. CDR3 residues: CASSPTGLNTEAFF. Here the CDR3 DNA reads TGTGCCAGTAGCCCAACAGGCCTGAACACTGAAGCTTTCTTT. The full variable domain, with the rest looked up from reference TRBV19 and TRBJ1-1, is DGGITQSPKYLFRKEGQNVTLSCEQNLNHDAMYWYRQDPGQGLRLIYYSQIVNDFQKGDIAEGYSVSREKKESFPLTVTSAQKNPTAFYLCASSPTGLNTEAFFGQGTRLTVV.